This T cell receptor (beta chain) was recorded in a study of CD8+CD57+ T cells in acquired aplastic anemia. The TCR beta profiling, which covered VDJ combination and CDR3 sequence, was carried out using genomic DNA as the template. TCRdb independently ran MiXCR on the reads; one entry per CDR3 protein. The table includes 400,000 to 500,000 distinct CDR3 sequences, roughly 68% detected once. Germline CDR1 SGHTA, CDR2 FQGNSA. CDR3 length equals 17 residues. Deletions cut 5 bases from V and 4 bases from J, with 23 bases between. The sample holds many counts of this clonotype. This TCR was recovered from a human donor in good health, serving as a control. Sequences were obtained from sorted CD4+, CD8+, or CD8+CD57+ T cells (not recorded which) from PBMCs. This chain uses TRBV7-2 with TRBJ1-2; no clear D. CDR3 nucleotides: TGTGCCAGCAGCCCTTCTATGGGCCCCCCTGGGATCTATGGCTACACCTTC. As protein: CASSPSMGPPGIYGYTF.